The clone carrying this T cell receptor beta chain has a handful of counts. No antigen is known for it. Constant-segment-primed 5'RACE gave TCR alpha and TCR beta cDNA libraries with sample barcodes and UMIs. TCRdb re-called the 5' RACE reads through MiXCR, storing one row per CDR3 protein. The table has 340,000 or so distinct CDR3 sequences, 10% to 15% seen once. The data belong to a study of T-cell memory formation after mild COVID-19. Study at large: TCR clusters were largely donor specific. Study-level findings and limits: A second wave expanding day 15 to 37 was CD4+-biased; contracting clones were balanced. Proof of SARS-CoV-2 specificity was absent for the second-wave clones that crested on day 37.

In germline, CDR1 is MNHEY, CDR2 SVGAGI. The CDR3 length is 11 residues. Trimming shortened V by 4 bases and J by 6 bases, and 6 bases separated the two germline ends. This rearrangement joins TRBV6-5 to TRBJ1-2; D gene unclear. The TCR was taken from a young man who had mild COVID-19 (a few samples of this study predate the infection). Cell type and time point are not known. Sequencing used PBMCs or a T cell subset sorted from them (not recorded which). CDR3 protein: CASSSDHGYTF. As DNA, the CDR3 is TGTGCCAGCAGTTCAGATCATGGCTACACCTTC.